Below are 10 T cell receptor beta chains sequenced from a single sample in a study of T-cell reconstitution after alpha-beta-depleted transplantation in children. A library of TCRbeta sequences, prepared with unique molecular identifiers, was generated. A single record per CDR3 protein comes from TCRdb applying MiXCR to the PCR reads. The sample consists of some 550,000 distinct CDR3 sequences, 23% of them appearing once. Material: PBMCs, mostly from graft donor cells, obtained 360 days after TCRalphabeta/CD19-depleted stem cell transplant. The receptor set was obtained from a boy younger than two who had a stem cell transplant for acute myeloid leukemia, so the T cells may come from the graft donor.

This clonotype has just a few counts. V is TRBV4-3 and J is TRBJ2-7; possibly TRBD2 for D (6 bases). The germline V gene has CDR1 LGHNA and CDR2 YSLEER. The CDR3 loop spans 14 amino acids. Trimming pared 1 base from V and 4 bases from J, leaving 11 bases between. As DNA, the CDR3 is TGCGCCAGCAGCCAAGGCCCACTAGCTTACGAGCAGTACTTC. This sequence encodes CASSQGPLAYEQYF.

This chain connects TRBV20-1 to TRBJ2-3, with D possibly matching TRBD2 (6 bases). With 3 bases removed from V and 2 bases from J, the gap between germline ends came to 27 bases. Germline-derived CDR1 and CDR2 are DFQATT and SNEGSKA (reference sequence). The CDR3 has 19 residues. The DNA for the CDR3 is TGCAGTGCTAGCGCCTCTGCCCGGGACTCGTTGTTCTTCACAGATACGCAGTATTTT. Amino acid sequence: CSASASARDSLFFTDTQYF.

There are many counts of this clonotype. The V and J genes are TRBV24-1 and TRBJ2-7, with D maybe TRBD1 (6 bases). This CDR3 has 15 residues. From germline, CDR1 is KGHDR and CDR2 SFDVKD. The germline V and J ends were trimmed by 2 bases and 5 bases, with 15 bases remaining between them. For the CDR3, the DNA is TGTGCCACCAGTGATTCGTCTCCGGGACAACACGAGCAGTACTTC. Its protein product is CATSDSSPGQHEQYF.

This chain's CDR3 is CASSAGTSGSTDTQYF. The CDR3 region has the DNA TGTGCCAGCAGCGCCGGGACTAGCGGGAGCACAGATACGCAGTATTTT. V and J are TRBV9 and TRBJ2-3, with 12 nucleotides matching TRBD2. The junction had 2 bases not matched to a gene; V was cut back by 3 bases and J by 0 bases. This CDR3 is built from 16 residues. The germline CDR1 and CDR2 sequences are SGDLS and YYNGEE.

This clonotype was counted only a few times. The chain recombines TRBV29-1 with TRBJ1-1, with D tentatively TRBD1 (6 bases). The CDR3 has 12 amino acids. Germline V gene sequence: CDR1 SQVTM, CDR2 ANQGSEA. Trimming cost V 6 bases and J 4 bases, with 12 bases left between them. CDR3 coding DNA: TGCAGCGTCAAAGGGGGGGTCACTGAAGCTTTCTTT. This encodes CSVKGGVTEAFF.

This chain uses TRBV6-1 with TRBJ1-1; perhaps TRBD1 as D (5 bases). The CDR3 runs 16 residues. CDR1 is MNHNS and CDR2 is SASEGT in the germline V gene. V dropped 4 bases and J dropped 3 bases, with 18 bases sitting between them. CDR3 nucleotides: TGTGCCAGCAGTGCGACAGTTTACTTAGGGGACACTGAAGCTTTCTTT. Protein product: CASSATVYLGDTEAFF.

This clonotype has only a few counts. The CDR3 coding sequence is TGCAGTGCTAGAGAGTGGGGGTCTTTGGCCTACGAGCAGTACTTC. Its protein is CSAREWGSLAYEQYF. V is TRBV20-1 and J is TRBJ2-7; D is tentatively TRBD1 or TRBD2 (5 bases each). The CDR3 sequence is 15 residues long. Per germline, CDR1 DFQATT and CDR2 SNEGSKA (reference sequence). Trimming shortened V by 0 bases and J by 2 bases, and 14 bases separated the two germline ends.

The rearrangement links TRBV27 to TRBJ2-5, with D hard to call. From germline, CDR1 is MNHEY and CDR2 SMNVEV (reference sequence). V was clipped by 3 bases and J by 2 bases, with 7 bases between them. CDR3 length: 13 amino acids. CDR3 nucleotides: TGTGCCAGCAGTTTCTATGGTCAAGAGACCCAGTACTTC. Its protein is CASSFYGQETQYF.

The gene calls are TRBV20-1 and TRBJ1-6; D may be TRBD1 (5 bases). V was pared by 3 bases and J by 1 base, with 10 bases between. CDR3 size: 15 residues. The germline V gene has CDR1 DFQATT and CDR2 SNEGSKA (reference sequence). The CDR3 here is CSASLGVSYNSPLHF. CDR3 coding DNA: TGCAGTGCTAGTTTAGGGGTATCCTATAATTCACCCCTCCACTTT.

This chain links TRBV20-1 with TRBJ2-7; D perhaps matches TRBD1 (6 bases). CDR1 and CDR2 from the germline V gene are DFQATT and SNEGSKA (reference sequence). With 6 bases removed from V and 6 bases from J, the gap between germline ends came to 18 bases. This CDR3 spans 13 amino acids. DNA for the CDR3: TGCAGTGCCAGGACAGTTCTTGTTTCCGAGCAGTACTTC. It codes for CSARTVLVSEQYF.